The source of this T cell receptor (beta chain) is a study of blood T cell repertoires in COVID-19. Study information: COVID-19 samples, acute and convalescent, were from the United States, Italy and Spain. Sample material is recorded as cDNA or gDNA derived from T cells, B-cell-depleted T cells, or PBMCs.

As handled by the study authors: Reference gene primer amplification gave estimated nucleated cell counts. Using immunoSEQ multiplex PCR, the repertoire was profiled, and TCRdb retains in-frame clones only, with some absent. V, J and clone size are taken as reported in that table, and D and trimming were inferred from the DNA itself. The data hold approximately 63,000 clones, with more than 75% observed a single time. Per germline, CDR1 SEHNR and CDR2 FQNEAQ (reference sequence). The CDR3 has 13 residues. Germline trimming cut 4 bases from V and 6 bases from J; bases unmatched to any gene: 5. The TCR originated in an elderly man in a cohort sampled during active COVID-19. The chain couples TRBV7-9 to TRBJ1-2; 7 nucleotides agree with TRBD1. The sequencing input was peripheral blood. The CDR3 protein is CASSSRQGDGYTF. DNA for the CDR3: TGTGCCAGCAGCTCCAGACAGGGTGATGGCTACACCTTC.